The 6 T cell receptor beta chains reported below all come from one sample, sequenced in a study of cytomegalovirus exposure and HLA in healthy donors. Assay used: immunoSEQ multiplex PCR; TCRdb lists only in-frame clones, some missing. The data contain roughly 260,000 clones, about 86% of them singletons. Sequencing used PBMCs. These receptors were obtained from a young man in good health and CMV-seronegative.

V usage is TRBV7-4 and J usage is TRBJ1-4, with 8 nucleotides matching TRBD1. CDR1 SGHVT and CDR2 SQSDAQ come from the germline V gene. V was pared by 7 bases and J by 7 bases, with 11 bases of the junction left unmatched. The CDR3 spans 15 residues. CDR3 protein: CASIQPGQESEKLFF. The CDR3 DNA follows: TGTGCCAGCATTCAGCCGGGACAGGAGTCTGAAAAACTGTTTTTT. Based on the CDR3 plus reference TRBV7-4 and TRBJ1-4, the full variable domain is GAGVSQSPRYKVAKRGRDVALRCDSISGHVTLYWYRQTLGQGSEVLTYSQSDAQRDKSGRPSGRFSAERPERSVSTLKIQRTEQGDSAVYLCASIQPGQESEKLFFGSGTQLSVL.

The chain combines TRBV6-1 with TRBJ2-5, with D possibly being TRBD1 (5 bases). Trimming shortened V by 6 bases and J by 5 bases, and 13 bases separated the two germline ends. The germline CDR1 and CDR2 sequences are MNHNS and SASEGT. This CDR3 comprises 13 residues. DNA of the CDR3: TGTGCCAGCAGCGACAGTCGTCGGGAGACCCAGTACTTC. Translating gives CASSDSRRETQYF.

This clone was observed a single time. This sequence joins TRBV6-1 and TRBJ2-7, with D perhaps matching TRBD1 (5 bases). Per the germline V gene, CDR1 is MNHNS and CDR2 is SASEGT. The CDR3 is made up of 17 amino acids. Deletions cut 0 bases from V and 5 bases from J, with 20 bases between. CDR3 loop: CASSEALWVQVANEQYF. The CDR3, as DNA: TGTGCCAGCAGTGAAGCGCTATGGGTACAGGTAGCCAACGAGCAGTACTTC.

This chain joins TRBV10-3 and TRBJ2-1; D may be TRBD1 (5 bases). The CDR3 runs to 14 residues. Germline V gene sequence: CDR1 ENHRY, CDR2 SYGVKD. V dropped 0 bases and J dropped 4 bases, with 7 bases sitting between them. The CDR3 DNA follows: TGTGCCATCAGTGAGTCGGACAAATACAATGAGCAGTTCTTC. Encoded protein: CAISESDKYNEQFF.

This clone occurred a few times. The chain recombines TRBV30 with TRBJ2-1; unclear D gene. The CDR3 covers 13 residues. The V end lost 0 bases, the J end lost 6 bases, and 9 bases lay between the germline ends. CDR1 and CDR2 (germline): GTSNPN, SVGIG (reference sequence). The CDR3 protein is CAWSVSPFNEQFF. The DNA of the CDR3 is TGTGCCTGGAGTGTTTCCCCCTTCAATGAGCAGTTCTTC.

The chain recombines TRBV11-2 with TRBJ1-4; tentative D call: TRBD1 (5 bases). Per germline, CDR1 SGHAT and CDR2 FQNNGV. Trimming removed 5 bases at V and 0 bases at J, with 10 bases between. The CDR3 consists of 15 residues. The CDR3 sequence is CASSATGSTNEKLFF. CDR3 DNA: TGTGCCAGCAGCGCTACAGGATCAACTAATGAAAAACTGTTTTTT.